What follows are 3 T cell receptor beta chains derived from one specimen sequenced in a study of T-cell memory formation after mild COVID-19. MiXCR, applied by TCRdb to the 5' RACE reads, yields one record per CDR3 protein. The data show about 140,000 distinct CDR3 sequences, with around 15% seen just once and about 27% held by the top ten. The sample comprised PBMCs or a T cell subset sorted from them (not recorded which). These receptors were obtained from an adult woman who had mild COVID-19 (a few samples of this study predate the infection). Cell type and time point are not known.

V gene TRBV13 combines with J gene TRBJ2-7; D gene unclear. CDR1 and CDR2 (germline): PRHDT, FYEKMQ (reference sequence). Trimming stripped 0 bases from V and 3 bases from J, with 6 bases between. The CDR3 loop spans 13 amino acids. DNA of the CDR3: TGTGCCAGCAGCTTAGGACACAACTACGAGCAGTACTTC. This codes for CASSLGHNYEQYF.

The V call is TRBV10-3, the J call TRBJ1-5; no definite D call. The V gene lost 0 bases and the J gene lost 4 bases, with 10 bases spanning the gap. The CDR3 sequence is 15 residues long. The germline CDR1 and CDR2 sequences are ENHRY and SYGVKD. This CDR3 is CAISESDFGNQPQHF. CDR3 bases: TGTGCCATCAGTGAGTCGGACTTTGGAAATCAGCCCCAGCATTTT.

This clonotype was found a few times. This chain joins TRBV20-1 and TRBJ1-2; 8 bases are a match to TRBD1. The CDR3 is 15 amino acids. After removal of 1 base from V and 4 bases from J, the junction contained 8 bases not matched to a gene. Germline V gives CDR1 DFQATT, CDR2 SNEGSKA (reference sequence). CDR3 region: CSARGRQGRLYGYTF. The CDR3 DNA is TGCAGTGCTAGAGGGCGACAGGGGCGACTCTATGGCTACACCTTC.